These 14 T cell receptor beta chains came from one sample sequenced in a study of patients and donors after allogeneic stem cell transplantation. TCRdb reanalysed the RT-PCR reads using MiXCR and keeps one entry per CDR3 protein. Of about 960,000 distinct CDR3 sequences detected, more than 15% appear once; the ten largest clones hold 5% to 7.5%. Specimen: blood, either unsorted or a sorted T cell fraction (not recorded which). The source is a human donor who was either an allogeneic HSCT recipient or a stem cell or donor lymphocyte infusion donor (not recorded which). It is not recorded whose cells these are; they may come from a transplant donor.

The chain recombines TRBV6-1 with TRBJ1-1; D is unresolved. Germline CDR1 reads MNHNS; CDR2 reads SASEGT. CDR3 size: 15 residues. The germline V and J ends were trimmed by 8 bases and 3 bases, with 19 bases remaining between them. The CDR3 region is CASSELQDGDTEAFF. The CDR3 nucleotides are TGTGCCAGCTCTGAGCTCCAAGACGGAGACACTGAAGCTTTCTTT.

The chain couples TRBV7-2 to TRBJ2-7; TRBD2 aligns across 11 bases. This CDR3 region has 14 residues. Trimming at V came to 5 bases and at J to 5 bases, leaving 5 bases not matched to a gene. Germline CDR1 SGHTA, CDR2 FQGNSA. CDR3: CASSQGLAVHEQYF. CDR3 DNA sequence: TGTGCCAGCAGCCAGGGACTAGCGGTGCACGAGCAGTACTTC. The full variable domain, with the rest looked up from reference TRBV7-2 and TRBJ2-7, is GAGVSQSPSNKVTEKGKDVELRCDPISGHTALYWYRQSLGQGLEFLIYFQGNSAPDKSGLPSDRFSAERTGGSVSTLTIQRTQQEDSAVYLCASSQGLAVHEQYFGPGTRLTVT.

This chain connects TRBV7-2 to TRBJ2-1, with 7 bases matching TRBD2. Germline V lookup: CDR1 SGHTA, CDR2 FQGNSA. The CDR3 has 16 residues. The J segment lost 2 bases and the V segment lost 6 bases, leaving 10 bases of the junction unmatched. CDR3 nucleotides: TGTGCCAGCAGGGGGGGAGGGGTCCTTACCTACAATGAGCAGTTCTTC. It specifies CASRGGGVLTYNEQFF.

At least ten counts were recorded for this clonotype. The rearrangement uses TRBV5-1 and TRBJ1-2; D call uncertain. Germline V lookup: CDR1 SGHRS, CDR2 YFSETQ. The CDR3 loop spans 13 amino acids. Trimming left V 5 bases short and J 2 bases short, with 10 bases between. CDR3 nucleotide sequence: TGCGCCAGCAGTATAGGACCGAACTATGGCTACACCTTC. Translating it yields CASSIGPNYGYTF.

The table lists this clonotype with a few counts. CDR3 coding DNA: TGCGCCAGCAGCCAAGATCCCGGGCGAACGGTTAATGAGCAGTTCTTC. Translation gives CASSQDPGRTVNEQFF. The rearrangement links TRBV4-3 to TRBJ2-1; no definite D call. Trimming took off 0 bases at V and 7 bases at J, with 16 bases between the two ends. The CDR3 extends over 16 amino acids. CDR1 and CDR2 (germline): LGHNA, YSLEER.

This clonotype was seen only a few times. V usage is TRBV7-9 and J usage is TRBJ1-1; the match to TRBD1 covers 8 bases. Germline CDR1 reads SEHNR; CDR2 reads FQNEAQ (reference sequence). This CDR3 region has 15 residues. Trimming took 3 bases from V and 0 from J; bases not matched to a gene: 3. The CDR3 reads CASSFDRGMNTEAFF. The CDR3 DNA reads TGTGCCAGCAGCTTCGACAGGGGAATGAACACTGAAGCTTTCTTT.

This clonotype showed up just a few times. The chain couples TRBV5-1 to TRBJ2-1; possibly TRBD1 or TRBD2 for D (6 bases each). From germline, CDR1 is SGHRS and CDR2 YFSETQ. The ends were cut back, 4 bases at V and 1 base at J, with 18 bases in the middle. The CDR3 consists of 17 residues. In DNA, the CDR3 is TGCGCCAGCAGCCTTCTCTCGGGGGCGAAGTCCTACAATGAGCAGTTCTTC. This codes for CASSLLSGAKSYNEQFF.

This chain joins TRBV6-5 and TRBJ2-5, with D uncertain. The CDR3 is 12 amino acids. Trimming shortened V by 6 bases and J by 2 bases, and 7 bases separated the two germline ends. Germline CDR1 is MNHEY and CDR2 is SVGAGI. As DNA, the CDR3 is TGTGCCAGCAGCACGAGGCAAGAGACCCAGTACTTC. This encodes CASSTRQETQYF.

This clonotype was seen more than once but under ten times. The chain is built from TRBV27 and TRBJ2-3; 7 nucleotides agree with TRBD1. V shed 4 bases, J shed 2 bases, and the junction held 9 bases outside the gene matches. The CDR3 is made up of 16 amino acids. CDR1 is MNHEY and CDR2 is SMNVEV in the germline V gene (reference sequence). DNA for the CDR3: TGTGCCAGCAGTTGGGATATGGGACAGATCACAGATACGCAGTATTTT. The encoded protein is CASSWDMGQITDTQYF.

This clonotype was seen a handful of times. The CDR3 region has the DNA TGCGCCAGCAGCGATCAGGGGGGGAATTCACCCCTCCACTTT. Its translation is CASSDQGGNSPLHF. The V call is TRBV5-1, the J call TRBJ1-6; 7 bases match TRBD1. The V gene's germline CDR1 is SGHRS and CDR2 YFSETQ. The junction had 5 bases not matched to a gene; V was cut back by 4 bases and J by 7 bases. This CDR3 is 14 amino acids long. Variable domain in full (rest from reference TRBV5-1 and TRBJ1-6): KAGVTQTPRYLIKTRGQQVTLSCSPISGHRSVSWYQQTPGQGLQFLFEYFSETQRNKGNFPGRFSGRQFSNSRSEMNVSTLELGDSALYLCASSDQGGNSPLHFGNGTRLTVT.

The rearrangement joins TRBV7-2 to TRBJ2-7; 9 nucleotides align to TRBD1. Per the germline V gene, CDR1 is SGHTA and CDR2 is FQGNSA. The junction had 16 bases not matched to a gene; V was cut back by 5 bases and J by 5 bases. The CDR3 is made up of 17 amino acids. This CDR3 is CASSPQATGTGLHEQYF. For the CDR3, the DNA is TGTGCCAGCAGCCCCCAAGCTACCGGGACAGGGCTCCACGAGCAGTACTTC. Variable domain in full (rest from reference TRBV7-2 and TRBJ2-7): GAGVSQSPSNKVTEKGKDVELRCDPISGHTALYWYRQSLGQGLEFLIYFQGNSAPDKSGLPSDRFSAERTGGSVSTLTIQRTQQEDSAVYLCASSPQATGTGLHEQYFGPGTRLTVT.

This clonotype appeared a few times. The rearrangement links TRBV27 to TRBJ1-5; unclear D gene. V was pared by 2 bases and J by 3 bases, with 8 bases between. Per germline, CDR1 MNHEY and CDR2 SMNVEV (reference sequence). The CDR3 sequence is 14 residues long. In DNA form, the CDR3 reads TGTGCCAGCAGTTTACTAGGGTACAATCAGCCCCAGCATTTT. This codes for CASSLLGYNQPQHF.

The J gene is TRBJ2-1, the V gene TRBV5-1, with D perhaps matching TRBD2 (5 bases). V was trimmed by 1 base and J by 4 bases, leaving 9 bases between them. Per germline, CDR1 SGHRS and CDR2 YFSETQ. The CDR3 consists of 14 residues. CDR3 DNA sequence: TGCGCCAGCAGCTTGTCAGAGGGTTACAATGAGCAGTTCTTC. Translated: CASSLSEGYNEQFF.

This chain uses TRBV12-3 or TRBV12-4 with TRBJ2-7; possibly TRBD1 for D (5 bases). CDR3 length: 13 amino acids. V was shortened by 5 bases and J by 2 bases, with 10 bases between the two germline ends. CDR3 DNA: TGTGCCAGCAGTAGACAGCGAGCCTACGAGCAGTACTTC. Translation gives CASSRQRAYEQYF.